Below are 10 T cell receptor beta chains sequenced from a single sample in a study of cytomegalovirus exposure and HLA in healthy donors. 13 Jbeta primers and 60 Vbeta primers were used for the PCR. This table comes from immunoSEQ multiplex PCR, and its TCRdb copy is limited to in-frame clones, with some not included. The profile shows some 110,000 clones, about 72% of them singletons. What was sequenced was PBMCs. The receptor set was obtained from a man aged 50-60 years in good health and CMV-seropositive.

This chain links TRBV6-5 with TRBJ2-7, with TRBD1 matching 8 bases. V lost 8 bases, J lost 6 bases, and 3 bases stayed unmatched. The CDR3 is 11 residues long. Per germline, CDR1 MNHEY and CDR2 SVGAGI. This CDR3 reads CASGQGAEQYF. CDR3 DNA sequence: TGTGCCAGCGGACAGGGAGCCGAGCAGTACTTC.

In DNA form, the CDR3 reads TGTGCCAGCAGTACCGGGACAGTTCTTACCTACGAGCAGTACTTC. This gives the protein CASSTGTVLTYEQYF. The V call is TRBV6-5, the J call TRBJ2-7, with 7 positions matching TRBD1. Germline values: CDR1 MNHEY, CDR2 SVGAGI. This CDR3 comprises 15 residues. The junction had 9 bases not matched to a gene; V was cut back by 5 bases and J by 2 bases.

The chain employs TRBV19 and TRBJ1-5; maybe TRBD1 (6 bases). CDR1 LNHDA and CDR2 SQIVND come from the germline V gene (reference sequence). The CDR3 consists of 14 residues. Trimming left V 10 bases short and J 6 bases short, with 19 bases between. CDR3 sequence: CATRQRGGRQPQHF. The CDR3 coding sequence is TGTGCCACCCGGCAAAGGGGGGGTCGTCAGCCCCAGCATTTT.

The chain has TRBV7-2 and TRBJ1-1, with D unresolved. The length of the CDR3 is 12 residues. Trimming removed 0 bases at V and 7 bases at J, with 6 bases between. Germline CDR1 SGHTA, CDR2 FQGNSA. As DNA, the CDR3 is TGTGCCAGCAGCTTAGCAACGGGTGAAGCTTTCTTT. Its protein is CASSLATGEAFF.

The chain carries TRBV11-3 and TRBJ1-6; no firm D call. V lost 3 bases to trimming and J lost 4 bases, with 4 bases between them. Germline V gene lookup returns CDR1 SGHNT and CDR2 YENEEA. This CDR3 has 13 amino acids. The CDR3 region is CASSFGYNSPLHF. CDR3 DNA sequence: TGTGCCAGCAGCTTCGGTTATAATTCACCCCTCCACTTT.

This clone was seen a handful of times. The chain joins TRBV28 to TRBJ2-6, with unresolved D. V was shortened by 1 base and J by 0 bases, with 10 bases between the two germline ends. The CDR3 loop spans 17 amino acids. Germline V gene data show CDR1 as MDHEN and CDR2 as SYDVKM. This CDR3 is CASSLLNGPSGANVLTF. In nucleotides, the CDR3 is TGTGCCAGCAGTTTATTGAACGGTCCCTCTGGGGCCAACGTCCTGACTTTC.

For the CDR3, the DNA is TGTGCCACCAGCAGATCCACAGGATACTCCTACAATGAGCAGTTCTTC. Translation: CATSRSTGYSYNEQFF. The rearrangement uses TRBV15 and TRBJ2-1; D possibly corresponds to TRBD1 (5 bases). The CDR3 runs 16 residues. V was pared by 2 bases and J by 0 bases, with 11 bases between. Germline assignment: CDR1 LNHNV and CDR2 YYDKDF (reference sequence).

The genes are TRBV27 and TRBJ2-2, with D possibly being TRBD2 (5 bases). This CDR3 is built from 12 residues. The germline V gene encodes CDR1 MNHEY and CDR2 SMNVEV (reference sequence). Trimming pared 10 bases from V and 3 bases from J, leaving 9 bases between. The CDR3 protein is CAIGIYTGELFF. In DNA, the CDR3 is TGTGCCATCGGGATTTACACCGGGGAGCTGTTTTTT.

The chain uses TRBV6-5 and TRBJ2-7; 9 bases are a match to TRBD1. Trimming removed 0 bases from V and 4 bases from J; junction bases left unmatched: 4. The CDR3 length is 15 residues. Germline lookup yields CDR1 MNHEY and CDR2 SVGAGI. The CDR3 sequence is CASSYSRQGVYEQYF. DNA for the CDR3: TGTGCCAGCAGTTACTCCAGACAGGGGGTATACGAGCAGTACTTC.

The chain has TRBV4-2 and TRBJ2-2; 9 positions match TRBD1. The CDR3 spans 19 residues. Trimming took 5 bases from V and 6 from J; bases not matched to a gene: 19. The germline V gene has CDR1 LGHNA and CDR2 YNFKEQ. CDR3 protein: CASSLRWGPGQGTAGELFF. In nucleotides, the CDR3 is TGTGCCAGCAGCTTACGATGGGGTCCGGGACAGGGAACCGCCGGGGAGCTGTTTTTT.